This T cell receptor (beta chain) was recorded in a study of OX40 agonist ivuxolimab in advanced cancers. Overall study: One hepatocellular carcinoma and two cutaneous melanoma patients partially responded. Findings and caveats of the study: Expanded clones were, on average, more numerous in CD8+ T cells than in CD4+. In a subset of nonresponders, normalized T-cell clonal expansion was also low.

TCRdb's copy holds only in-frame clones and misses some; the assay was immunoSEQ multiplex PCR. The table includes tens of thousands of clones, 75% to 90% detected once. The germline CDR1 and CDR2 sequences are MDHEN and SYDVKM. The CDR3 has 13 residues. The V gene end was trimmed by 7 bases and the J gene end by 3 bases; junction bases not matched to a gene: 6. Points on this clone: The antigen is unknown.

This chain connects TRBV28 to TRBJ2-7; the match to TRBD1 covers 7 bases. The TCR was taken from an adult with an advanced solid tumor such as melanoma, head and neck, liver or kidney cancer. Sequenced here: CD4+ or CD8+ T cells sorted from blood, sampled in a trial of the OX40 agonist ivuxolimab. CDR3 protein: CASNRGGYYEQYF. CDR3 sequence (DNA): TGTGCCAGCAATAGAGGGGGCTACTACGAGCAGTACTTC.